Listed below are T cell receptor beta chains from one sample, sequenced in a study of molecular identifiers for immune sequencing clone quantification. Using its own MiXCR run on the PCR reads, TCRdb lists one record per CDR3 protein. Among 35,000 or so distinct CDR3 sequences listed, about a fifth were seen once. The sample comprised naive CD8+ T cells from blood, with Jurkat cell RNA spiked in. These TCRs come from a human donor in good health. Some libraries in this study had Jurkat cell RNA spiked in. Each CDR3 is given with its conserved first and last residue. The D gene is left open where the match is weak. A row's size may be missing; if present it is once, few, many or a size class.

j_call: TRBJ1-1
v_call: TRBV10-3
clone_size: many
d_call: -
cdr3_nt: TGTGCCATCTCGGGAGAATCGAACACTGAAGCTTTCTTT
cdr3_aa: CAISGESNTEAFF

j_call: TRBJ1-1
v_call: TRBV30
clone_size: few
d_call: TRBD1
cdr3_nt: TGTGCCTGGAGTGTGACAGGGGGCACTGAAGCTTTCTTT
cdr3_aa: CAWSVTGGTEAFF

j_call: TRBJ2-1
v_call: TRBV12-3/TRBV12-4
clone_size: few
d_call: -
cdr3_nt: TGTGCCAGCAGCATGTTGGAGGGAAGATACAATGAGCAGTTCTTC
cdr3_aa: CASSMLEGRYNEQFF

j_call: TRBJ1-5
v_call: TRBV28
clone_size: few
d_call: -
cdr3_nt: TGTGCCAGCAATTCTGCGAACCAGCCCCAGCATTTT
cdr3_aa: CASNSANQPQHF

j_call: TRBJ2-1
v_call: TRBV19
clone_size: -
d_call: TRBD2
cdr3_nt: TGTGCCAGTAGTCTAGCGGGAGTTTCCTACAATGAGCAGTTCTTC
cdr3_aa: CASSLAGVSYNEQFF

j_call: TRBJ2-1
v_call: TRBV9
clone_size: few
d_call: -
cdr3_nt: TGTGCCAGCAGCGACCCGGGCACCTACAATGAGCAGTTCTTC
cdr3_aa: CASSDPGTYNEQFF

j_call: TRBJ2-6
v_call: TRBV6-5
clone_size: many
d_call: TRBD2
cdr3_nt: TGTGCCAGCAGTTACGCGGGGGGCTTATCTGGGGCCAACGTCCTGACTTTC
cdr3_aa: CASSYAGGLSGANVLTF

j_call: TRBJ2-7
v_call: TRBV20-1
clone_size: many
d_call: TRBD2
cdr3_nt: TGCAGTGCCCCGAGGGGAGCGGGAGGTTACGAGCAGTACTTC
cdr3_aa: CSAPRGAGGYEQYF

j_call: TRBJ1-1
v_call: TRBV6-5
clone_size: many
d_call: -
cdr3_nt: TGTGCCAGCAGTTACGCGGCCGGCACTGAAGCTTTCTTT
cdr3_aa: CASSYAAGTEAFF

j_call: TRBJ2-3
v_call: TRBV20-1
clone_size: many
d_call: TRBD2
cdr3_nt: TGCAGTGCCCGAGTAGCGGGGTGGGAAACTAGCACAGATACGCAGTATTTT
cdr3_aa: CSARVAGWETSTDTQYF

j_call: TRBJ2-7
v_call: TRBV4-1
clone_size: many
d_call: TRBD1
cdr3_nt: TGCGCCAGCAGCCAAGGGACAGGACCCAACTACGAGCAGTACTTC
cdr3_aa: CASSQGTGPNYEQYF

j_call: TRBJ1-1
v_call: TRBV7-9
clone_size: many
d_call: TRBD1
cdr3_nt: TGTGCCAGCAGCTATCCGGGACAGGGAGAGGGGATGAACACTGAAGCTTTCTTT
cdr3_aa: CASSYPGQGEGMNTEAFF

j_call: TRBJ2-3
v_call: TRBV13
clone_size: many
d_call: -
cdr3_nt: TGTGCCAGCAGCTTAAAAGCGATTAGCACAGATACGCAGTATTTT
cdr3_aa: CASSLKAISTDTQYF

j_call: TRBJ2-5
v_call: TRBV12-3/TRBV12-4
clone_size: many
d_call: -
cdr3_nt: TGTGCCAGCAGTTTATCTAGGGGCAGGCAAGAGACCCAGTACTTC
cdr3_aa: CASSLSRGRQETQYF

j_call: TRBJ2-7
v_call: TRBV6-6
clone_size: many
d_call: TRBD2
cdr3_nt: TGTGCCAGCAGTTTGAACCATGCGGGGGTCTCCGAGCAGTACTTC
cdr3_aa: CASSLNHAGVSEQYF

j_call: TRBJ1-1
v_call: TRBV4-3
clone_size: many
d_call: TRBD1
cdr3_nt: TGCGCCAGCAGCCAAGCTGGTCCCGGGCAGGGGGCGACTGAAGCTTTCTTT
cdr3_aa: CASSQAGPGQGATEAFF

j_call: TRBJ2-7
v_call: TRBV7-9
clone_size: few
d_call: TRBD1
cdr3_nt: TGTGCCAGCAGCTCTCCCGGGACAGGGGGGTTTGAGCAGTACTTC
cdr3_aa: CASSSPGTGGFEQYF

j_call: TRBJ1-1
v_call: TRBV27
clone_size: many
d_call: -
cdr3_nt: TGTGCCAGCAGTCACGTAGCGAACTTGGACACTGAAGCTTTCTTT
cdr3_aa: CASSHVANLDTEAFF

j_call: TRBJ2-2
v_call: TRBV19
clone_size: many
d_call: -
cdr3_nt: TGTGCCAGTAGTACGGGGATCACAGGGAACACCGGGGAGCTGTTTTTT
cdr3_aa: CASSTGITGNTGELFF

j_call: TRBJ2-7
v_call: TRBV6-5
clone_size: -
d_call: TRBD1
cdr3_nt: TGTGCCAGCAGACCAAAGGGACAGGGTTTGGACGAGCAGTACTTC
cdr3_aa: CASRPKGQGLDEQYF

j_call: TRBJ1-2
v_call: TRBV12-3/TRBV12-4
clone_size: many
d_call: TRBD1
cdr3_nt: TGTGCCAGCAGCCAAAGCTACGGGACAGACTATGGCTACACCTTC
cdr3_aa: CASSQSYGTDYGYTF

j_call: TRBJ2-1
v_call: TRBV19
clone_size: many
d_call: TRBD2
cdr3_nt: TGTGCCAGTAGTATGACTAGCGCCAATGAGCAGTTCTTC
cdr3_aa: CASSMTSANEQFF

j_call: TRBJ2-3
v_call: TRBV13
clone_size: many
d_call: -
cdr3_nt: TGTGCCAGCAGCATAAGGGGTTTCCCCACAGATACGCAGTATTTT
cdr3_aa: CASSIRGFPTDTQYF

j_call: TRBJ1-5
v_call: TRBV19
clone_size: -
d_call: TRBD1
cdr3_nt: TGTGCCAGTAGTATCACAGGGGGCGGCCAGCCCCAGCATTTT
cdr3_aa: CASSITGGGQPQHF

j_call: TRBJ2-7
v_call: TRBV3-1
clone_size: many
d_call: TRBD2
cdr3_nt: TGTGCCAGCAGCAAGACTAGCGGGAGGGGTGAGCAGTACTTC
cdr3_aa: CASSKTSGRGEQYF

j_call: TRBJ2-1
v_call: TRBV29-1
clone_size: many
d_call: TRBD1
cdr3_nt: TGCAGCGTTGAAAAGGACAGGGGTCGCAATGAGCAGTTCTTC
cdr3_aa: CSVEKDRGRNEQFF

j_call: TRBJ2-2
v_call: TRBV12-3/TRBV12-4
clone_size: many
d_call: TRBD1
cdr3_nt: TGTGCCAGCAGTACTGGGGACAGGGACGGTCCCGGGGAGCTGTTTTTT
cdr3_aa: CASSTGDRDGPGELFF

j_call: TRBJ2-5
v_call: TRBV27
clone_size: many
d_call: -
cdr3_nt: TGTGCCAGCAGTTCCCCCCAAGAGACCCAGTACTTC
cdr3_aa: CASSSPQETQYF

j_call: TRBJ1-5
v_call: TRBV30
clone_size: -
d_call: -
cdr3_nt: TGTGCCTGGAGTACAGGGTATAGCAATCAGCCCCAGCATTTT
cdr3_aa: CAWSTGYSNQPQHF

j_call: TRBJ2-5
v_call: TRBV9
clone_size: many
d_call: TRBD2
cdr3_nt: TGTGCCAGCAGCGCCCCCGGGACTAGCGTAGAGACCCAGTACTTC
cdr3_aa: CASSAPGTSVETQYF

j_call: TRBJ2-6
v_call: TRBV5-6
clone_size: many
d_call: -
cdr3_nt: TGTGCCAGCAGCCCAGTCAGTATCCCTGGGGCCAACGTCCTGACTTTC
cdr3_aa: CASSPVSIPGANVLTF

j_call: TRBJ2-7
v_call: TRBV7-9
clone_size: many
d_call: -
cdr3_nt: TGTGCCAGCAGCTCCCTGGTGCCAGAATCCTACGAGCAGTACTTC
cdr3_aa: CASSSLVPESYEQYF

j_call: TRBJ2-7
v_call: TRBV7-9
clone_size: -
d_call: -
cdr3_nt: TGTGCCAGCAGCCTAAACGGGGCCGAGCAGTACTTC
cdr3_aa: CASSLNGAEQYF

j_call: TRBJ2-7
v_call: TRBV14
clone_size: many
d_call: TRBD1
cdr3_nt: TGTGCCAGCAGCCAAGGTGCAGGGGGCGTATACGAGCAGTACTTC
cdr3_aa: CASSQGAGGVYEQYF

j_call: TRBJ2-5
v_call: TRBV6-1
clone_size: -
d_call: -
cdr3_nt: TGTGCCAGCAGGGATTTAGGTCCAGAGACCCAGTACTTC
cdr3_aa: CASRDLGPETQYF

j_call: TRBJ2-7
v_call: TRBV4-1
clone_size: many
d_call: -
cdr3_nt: TGCGCCAGCAGCCAAATACTGGCGGGGAAGTACGAGCAGTACTTC
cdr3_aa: CASSQILAGKYEQYF

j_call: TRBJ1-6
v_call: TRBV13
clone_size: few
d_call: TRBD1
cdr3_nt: TGTGCCAGCAGCCCCGGGACAGGGGTACATTCACCCCTCCACTTT
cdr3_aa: CASSPGTGVHSPLHF

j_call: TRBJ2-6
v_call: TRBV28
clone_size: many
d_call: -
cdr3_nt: TGTGCCAGCGGTGCAGTTGGGGCCAACGTCCTGACTTTC
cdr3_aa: CASGAVGANVLTF

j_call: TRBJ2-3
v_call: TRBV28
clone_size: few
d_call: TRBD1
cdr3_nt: TGTGCCAGCAGTTTGGGCCGAGGGACAGGGTCGGATACGCAGTATTTT
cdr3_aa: CASSLGRGTGSDTQYF

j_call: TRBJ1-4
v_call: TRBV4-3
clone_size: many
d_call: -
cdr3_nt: TGCGCCAGCAGCCAAGACTGGCCGCCGAATGAAAAACTGTTTTTT
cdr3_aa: CASSQDWPPNEKLFF

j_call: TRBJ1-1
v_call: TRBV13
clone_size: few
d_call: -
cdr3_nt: TGTGCCAGCAGATCGAGAGGGGGAGTGAACACTGAAGCTTTCTTT
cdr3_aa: CASRSRGGVNTEAFF

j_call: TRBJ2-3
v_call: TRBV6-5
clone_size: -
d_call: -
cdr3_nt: TGTGCCAGCAGTTACCTAGATACGCAGTATTTT
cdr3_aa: CASSYLDTQYF

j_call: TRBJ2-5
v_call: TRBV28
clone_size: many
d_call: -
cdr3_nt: TGTGCCAGCAGTTTAGGGCAGTTCCAAGAGACCCAGTACTTC
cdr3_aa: CASSLGQFQETQYF

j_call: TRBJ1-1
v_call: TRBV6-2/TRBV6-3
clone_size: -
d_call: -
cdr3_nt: TGTGCCAGCAGTTACGGTCTGGACACTGAAGCTTTCTTT
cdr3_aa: CASSYGLDTEAFF

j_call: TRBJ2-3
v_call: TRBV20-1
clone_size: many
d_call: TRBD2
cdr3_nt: TGCAGTTCAGGCCCCACTAGCGGGAGTGGAGATACGCAGTATTTT
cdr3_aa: CSSGPTSGSGDTQYF

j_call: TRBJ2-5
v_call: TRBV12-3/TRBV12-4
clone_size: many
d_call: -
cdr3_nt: TGTGCCAGCAGTTTTTGGGAAGAGACCCAGTACTTC
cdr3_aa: CASSFWEETQYF

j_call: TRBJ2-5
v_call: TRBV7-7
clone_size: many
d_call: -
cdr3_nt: TGTGCTAGCAGCCCAAAACAGGGAATCCAAGAGACCCAGTACTTC
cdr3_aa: CASSPKQGIQETQYF

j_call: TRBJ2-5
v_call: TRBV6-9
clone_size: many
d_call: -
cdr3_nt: TGTGCCAGCAGCCTCAATGAGCGAAACTACCAAGAGACCCAGTACTTC
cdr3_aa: CASSLNERNYQETQYF

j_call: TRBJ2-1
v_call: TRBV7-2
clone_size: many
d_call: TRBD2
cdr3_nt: TGTGCCAGCAGCCCCGCGGGGGGGTATGAGCAGTTCTTC
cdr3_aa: CASSPAGGYEQFF

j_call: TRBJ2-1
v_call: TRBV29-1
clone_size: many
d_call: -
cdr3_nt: TGCAGCGTTTGGGGTTGGAGGACCTACAATGAGCAGTTCTTC
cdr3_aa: CSVWGWRTYNEQFF

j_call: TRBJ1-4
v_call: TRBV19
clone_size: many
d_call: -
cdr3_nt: TGTGCCAGTAGTATTATCCAGGGAAAACTGTTTTTT
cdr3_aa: CASSIIQGKLFF

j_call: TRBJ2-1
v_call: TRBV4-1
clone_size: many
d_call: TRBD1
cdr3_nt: TGCGCCAGCAGCCAAGATGTCACAGGGGATGAGCAGTTCTTC
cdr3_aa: CASSQDVTGDEQFF

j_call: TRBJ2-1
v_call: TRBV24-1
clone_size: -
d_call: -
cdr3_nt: TGTGCCACCAGTGATCCCCCTGGGAGTGGCAATGAGCAGTTCTTC
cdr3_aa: CATSDPPGSGNEQFF

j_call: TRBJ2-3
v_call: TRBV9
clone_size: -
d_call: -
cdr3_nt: TGTGCCAGCAGCCTGAGCATGGACAACGCGCAGTATTTT
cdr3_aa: CASSLSMDNAQYF

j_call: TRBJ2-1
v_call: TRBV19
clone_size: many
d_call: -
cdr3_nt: TGTGCCAGTAAGAATCCGCGTTTCAATGAGCAGTTCTTC
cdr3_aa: CASKNPRFNEQFF

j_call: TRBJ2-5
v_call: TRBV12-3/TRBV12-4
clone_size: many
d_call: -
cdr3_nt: TGTGCCAGCAGTACAGCGGATCAAGAGACCCAGTACTTC
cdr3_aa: CASSTADQETQYF

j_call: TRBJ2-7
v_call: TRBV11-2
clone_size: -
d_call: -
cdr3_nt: TGTGCCAGCAGCTTAGATTTCGGTTCCTACGAGCAGTACTTC
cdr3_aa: CASSLDFGSYEQYF

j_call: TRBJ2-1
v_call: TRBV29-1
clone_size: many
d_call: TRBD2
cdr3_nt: TGCAGCGTTTGGCTAGCGGGAGGGGTAAGGCCGGGCGATGAGCAGTTCTTC
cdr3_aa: CSVWLAGGVRPGDEQFF

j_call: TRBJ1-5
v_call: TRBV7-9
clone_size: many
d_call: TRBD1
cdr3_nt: TGTGCCAGCAGCTTTACAGGGGATGGAAGTCAGCCCCAGCATTTT
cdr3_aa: CASSFTGDGSQPQHF

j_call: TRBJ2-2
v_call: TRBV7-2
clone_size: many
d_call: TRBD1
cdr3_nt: TGTGCCAGCACATGGACAGGGGGAGACACCGGGGAGCTGTTTTTT
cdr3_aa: CASTWTGGDTGELFF